This T cell receptor (beta chain) was documented in a study of cytomegalovirus exposure and HLA in healthy donors. Study-level findings and limits: A previous analysis found most TCR beta V segments productive roughly 87% or roughly 30% of the time. HLA alleles were associated with 16,000 or so TCR beta sequences in a later analysis at 0.05 false discovery rate. The authors later found HLA-associated TCR beta chains more clonally expanded than equally common others. The investigators catalogued under 200 TCR beta chains as cytomegalovirus-associated.

Remarks on this clone: Its antigen is currently unknown.

From germline, CDR1 is SGHNT and CDR2 YYREEE (reference sequence). V was cut by 3 bases and J by 7 bases, with 17 bases left in between. This CDR3 has 15 amino acids. The PCR was carried out with 60 Vbeta primers and 13 Jbeta primers. The protocol was immunoSEQ multiplex PCR, while the TCRdb copy is restricted to in-frame clones and leaves out a portion. The data hold 120,000 or so clones, with under 80% observed a single time. The receptor's source is a man in his forties in good health and CMV-seropositive. The sequenced material came from PBMCs. The rearrangement uses TRBV5-4 and TRBJ2-1; the D gene is possibly TRBD2 (7 bases). The CDR3 spells CASSWEGVGINEQFF. The CDR3 bases are TGTGCCAGCAGCTGGGAGGGGGTGGGGATAAATGAGCAGTTCTTC.